Shown below are 17 T cell receptor beta chains from a single sample sequenced in a study of blood T cell repertoires in COVID-19. Only in-frame clones appear in the TCRdb table, and some are missing; sequencing was by immunoSEQ multiplex PCR. Of fewer than 200,000 clones listed, roughly 85% are singletons. Material for sequencing was peripheral blood. The receptor source for this set is a man aged 50 to 60 with active or convalescent COVID-19.

The genes are TRBV2 and TRBJ2-7; D gene ambiguous. V was cut by 4 bases and J by 2 bases, with 9 bases left in between. This CDR3 spans 13 amino acids. Germline CDR1 reads SNHLY; CDR2 reads FYNNEI. The CDR3 region has the DNA TGTGCCAGCAGTGGAGCACCGGCCTACGAGCAGTACTTC. This codes for CASSGAPAYEQYF.

The chain combines TRBV6-2 or TRBV6-3 with TRBJ1-2; 7 bases map to TRBD1. In germline, CDR1 is MNHEY, CDR2 SVGEGT. With 5 bases clipped from V and 4 bases from J, the junction kept 4 bases outside the gene matches. CDR3 length equals 13 residues. The CDR3 DNA reads TGTGCCAGCAGTGCCCGGACAGGCTATGGCTACACCTTC. Amino acids: CASSARTGYGYTF.

This clone was observed a handful of times. CDR3 sequence (DNA): TGTGCCAGCGGCACGAGAGGCCAAGTTAATGAAAAACTGTTTTTT. Translation: CASGTRGQVNEKLFF. The chain employs TRBV7-9 and TRBJ1-4; no definite D call. Per the germline V gene, CDR1 is SEHNR and CDR2 is FQNEAQ (reference sequence). This CDR3 has 15 amino acids. Between the trimmed V and J ends, which lost 8 bases and 4 bases, there was a span of 17 bases.

The gene calls are TRBV6-2 or TRBV6-3 and TRBJ2-1; 10 positions match TRBD1. V shed 0 bases, J shed 7 bases, and the junction held 6 bases outside the gene matches. Germline CDR1 is MNHEY and CDR2 is SVGEGT. This CDR3 comprises 16 residues. The CDR3 bases are TGTGCCAGCAGTTACTCGATGACAGGGGGCAAGAATGAGCAGTTCTTC. Translating gives CASSYSMTGGKNEQFF.

This chain links TRBV28 with TRBJ2-1, with D possibly being TRBD2 (6 bases). Germline V gene data show CDR1 as MDHEN and CDR2 as SYDVKM. Between the trimmed V and J ends, which lost 3 bases and 10 bases, there was a span of 22 bases. CDR3 size: 16 residues. This CDR3 is CASSFKPGSPLWEQFF. The CDR3 DNA sequence: TGTGCCAGCAGTTTTAAGCCCGGGAGCCCTTTATGGGAGCAGTTCTTC.

The rearrangement links TRBV29-1 to TRBJ2-1; 10 bases fit TRBD2. Germline CDR1 reads SQVTM; CDR2 reads ANQGSEA. This CDR3 has 13 amino acids. CDR3 amino acids: CSKSGRADGEQFF. CDR3 bases: TGCAGTAAGAGCGGGAGGGCCGATGGTGAGCAGTTCTTC.

The CDR3 region has the DNA TGCGCCAGCAGCTTGGACAAGACGGGCCAAGGGGATGATACGCAGTATTTT. This sequence encodes CASSLDKTGQGDDTQYF. The rearrangement joins TRBV5-1 to TRBJ2-3, with D maybe TRBD1 (5 bases). CDR1 is SGHRS and CDR2 is YFSETQ in the germline V gene. The CDR3 has 17 amino acids. V was shortened by 0 bases and J by 6 bases, with 20 bases between the two germline ends.

The chain couples TRBV11-2 to TRBJ2-7; TRBD1 matches 8 bases. CDR1 is SGHAT, CDR2 FQNNGV, per germline. Trimming took 5 bases from V and 6 from J; bases not matched to a gene: 9. The CDR3 is 14 residues long. The chain's CDR3 is CASSAQTGAVEQYF. DNA of the CDR3: TGTGCCAGCAGCGCTCAGACAGGGGCGGTCGAGCAGTACTTC.

This clone was counted a few times. The CDR3: CASSPGVSEQFF. The CDR3 nucleotides read TGTGCCAGCAGTCCAGGGGTGAGTGAGCAGTTCTTC. This chain joins TRBV2 and TRBJ2-1; weak D call: TRBD1 (6 bases). Germline loops: CDR1 SNHLY, CDR2 FYNNEI. V gave up 5 bases and J gave up 9 bases, with 11 bases separating them. The CDR3 runs 12 residues.

V gene TRBV24-1 combines with J gene TRBJ2-5; TRBD1 agrees at 10 bases. Losses at the gene ends were 1 base for V and 5 bases for J; bases not matched to a gene: 3. The CDR3 runs 15 residues. CDR1 is KGHDR and CDR2 is SFDVKD in the germline V gene. CDR3 amino acids: CATSDFWTGGETQYF. The CDR3 nucleotides read TGTGCCACCAGTGATTTCTGGACAGGGGGGGAGACCCAGTACTTC.

The chain recombines TRBV7-2 with TRBJ2-5; 8 nucleotides line up with TRBD1. CDR3 length: 15 residues. Germline assignment: CDR1 SGHTA and CDR2 FQGNSA. The V segment lost 2 bases and the J segment 5 bases; nucleotides outside the gene matches: 7. CDR3 loop: CASSLIGQGEETQYF. CDR3 sequence (DNA): TGTGCCAGCAGCTTAATAGGACAGGGTGAGGAGACCCAGTACTTC.

V usage is TRBV15 and J usage is TRBJ1-6; possibly TRBD1 for D (6 bases). Trimming shortened V by 6 bases and J by 7 bases, and 13 bases separated the two germline ends. Germline loops: CDR1 LNHNV, CDR2 YYDKDF (reference sequence). This CDR3 is 14 amino acids long. This chain's CDR3 is CATRAGQTNSPLHF. As DNA, the CDR3 is TGTGCCACCAGAGCCGGACAGACAAATTCACCCCTCCACTTT.

The genes are TRBV24-1 and TRBJ2-7, with 8 bases that match TRBD1. Trimming at V came to 5 bases and at J to 0 bases, leaving 5 bases not matched to a gene. The germline V gene encodes CDR1 KGHDR and CDR2 SFDVKD. CDR3 size: 15 residues. The CDR3 loop reads CATSVGQGNSYEQYF. Written as DNA, the CDR3 is TGTGCCACCAGTGTTGGACAGGGAAACTCCTACGAGCAGTACTTC.

The chain couples TRBV5-1 to TRBJ1-1, with D possibly being TRBD1 (6 bases). The germline V gene encodes CDR1 SGHRS and CDR2 YFSETQ. This CDR3 is 18 amino acids long. Trimming took 0 bases from V and 1 from J, leaving 19 bases between them. The CDR3 DNA sequence: TGCGCCAGCAGCTTGGTCAGATTATTCCTAGGGGGGAACACTGAAGCTTTCTTT. Protein sequence: CASSLVRLFLGGNTEAFF.

The rearrangement uses TRBV30 and TRBJ2-7; maybe TRBD2 (5 bases). Deletions cut 4 bases from V and 2 bases from J, with 9 bases between. The germline V gene has CDR1 GTSNPN and CDR2 SVGIG (reference sequence). This CDR3 is 12 amino acids long. The CDR3 region is CAWNEGPYEQYF. CDR3 bases: TGTGCCTGGAATGAGGGCCCCTACGAGCAGTACTTC.

V and J are TRBV9 and TRBJ2-1, with 7 bases that match TRBD1. The CDR3 covers 19 residues. The J segment lost 4 bases and the V segment lost 7 bases, leaving 23 bases of the junction unmatched. Per germline, CDR1 SGDLS and CDR2 YYNGEE. In nucleotides, the CDR3 is TGTGCCAGCGTCCTCCGGGACAGAGGCTCCGCGAGCAAGTACAATGAGCAGTTCTTC. It specifies CASVLRDRGSASKYNEQFF.

The CDR3 protein is CASSGTDILNTEAFF. The CDR3 DNA follows: TGTGCCAGCAGTGGGACAGACATTCTGAACACTGAAGCTTTCTTT. The chain joins TRBV25-1 to TRBJ1-1; weak D call: TRBD1 (6 bases). The CDR3 has 15 amino acids. The V end was cut by 4 bases, the J end by 0 bases, with 12 bases between. The germline V gene has CDR1 MGHDK and CDR2 SYGVNS.